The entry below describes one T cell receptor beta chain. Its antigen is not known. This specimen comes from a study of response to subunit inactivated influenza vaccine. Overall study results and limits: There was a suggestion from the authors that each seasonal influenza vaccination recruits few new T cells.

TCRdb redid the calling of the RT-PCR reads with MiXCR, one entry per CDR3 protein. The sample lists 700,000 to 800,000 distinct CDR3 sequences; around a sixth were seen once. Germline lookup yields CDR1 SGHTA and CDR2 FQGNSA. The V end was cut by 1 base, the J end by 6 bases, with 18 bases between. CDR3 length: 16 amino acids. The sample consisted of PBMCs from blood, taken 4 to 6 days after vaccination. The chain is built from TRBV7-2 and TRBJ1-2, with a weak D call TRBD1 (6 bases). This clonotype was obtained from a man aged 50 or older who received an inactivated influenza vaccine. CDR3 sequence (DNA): TGTGCCAGCAGCTTAGAGGGCTCGGGGGGGCGCGATGGCTACACCTTC. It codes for CASSLEGSGGRDGYTF.